These 8 T cell receptor beta chains came from one sample sequenced in a study of blood T cell repertoires in COVID-19. Profiled with immunoSEQ multiplex PCR; TCRdb holds only in-frame clones, not every one. Of fewer than 500,000 clones listed, about nine tenths were seen once; the top ten hold roughly 0.7%. Material for sequencing was PBMCs or T cells enriched from blood (not recorded which). These receptors were collected from a young woman who had recovered from COVID-19.

The rearrangement joins TRBV12-5 to TRBJ2-1, with TRBD2 matching 11 bases. Germline V gene lookup returns CDR1 LGHNT and CDR2 FRNRAP. V lost 2 bases, J lost 7 bases, and 7 bases stayed unmatched. CDR3 length: 16 residues. In nucleotides, the CDR3 is TGTGCTAGTGGTTTGCTTCTAGCGGGGGGCCCAAATGAGCAGTTCTTC. Its protein product is CASGLLLAGGPNEQFF.

The sample holds a few counts of this clone. The chain carries TRBV30 and TRBJ1-1; 7 bases align to TRBD1. Germline loops: CDR1 GTSNPN, CDR2 SVGIG (reference sequence). Trimming removed 1 base from V and 0 bases from J; junction bases left unmatched: 5. This CDR3 is built from 15 residues. CDR3 nucleotides: TGTGCCTGGAGTGCTACAGGGGCCATGAACACTGAAGCTTTCTTT. Amino acids: CAWSATGAMNTEAFF.

The gene calls are TRBV5-4 and TRBJ2-3; TRBD2 matches 8 bases. V gave up 4 bases and J gave up 0 bases; unmatched junction bases: 1. CDR1 is SGHNT, CDR2 YYREEE, per germline (reference sequence). The CDR3 sequence is 14 residues long. CDR3 sequence: CASSRGGSTDTQYF. Written as DNA, the CDR3 is TGTGCCAGCAGCCGGGGGGGTAGCACAGATACGCAGTATTTT.

The rearrangement uses TRBV2 and TRBJ1-5, with D possibly matching TRBD1 (6 bases). The germline gives CDR1 SNHLY, CDR2 FYNNEI. Trimming cost V 3 bases and J 6 bases, with 12 bases left between them. This CDR3 has 14 amino acids. CDR3 sequence reads: CASSDRGMGQPQHF. Here the CDR3 DNA reads TGTGCCAGCAGTGACAGGGGAATGGGTCAGCCCCAGCATTTT.

The V call is TRBV11-2, the J call TRBJ2-3; 8 bases align to TRBD2. This CDR3 has 15 residues. Per germline, CDR1 SGHAT and CDR2 FQNNGV. The trim removed 3 bases at V and 6 bases at J, leaving 8 bases unmatched. Written as DNA, the CDR3 is TGTGCCAGCAGCTTGGGAGCGGGGGCCGTGGATACGCAGTATTTT. Protein sequence: CASSLGAGAVDTQYF.

V is TRBV7-9 and J is TRBJ1-1; D remains unclear. In germline, CDR1 is SEHNR, CDR2 FQNEAQ (reference sequence). The germline V and J ends were trimmed by 5 bases and 6 bases, with 7 bases remaining between them. The CDR3 covers 11 residues. The CDR3 nucleotides read TGTGCCAGCAGCCGCCTAGCTGAAGCTTTCTTT. It codes for CASSRLAEAFF.

The rearrangement joins TRBV3-1 (or the pseudogene TRBV3-2) to TRBJ2-5, with 8 bases matching TRBD2. This CDR3 has 15 amino acids. The V segment lost 1 base and the J segment 3 bases; nucleotides outside the gene matches: 4. Germline V lookup: CDR1 LGHDT, CDR2 YNNKEL (reference sequence). For the CDR3, the DNA is TGTGCCAGCAGCCAAGGATACGGGGGGGAAGAGACCCAGTACTTC. Translation: CASSQGYGGEETQYF.

There are a few counts of this clone. This chain connects TRBV7-2 to TRBJ1-2, with TRBD1 matching over 7 bases. The CDR3 runs to 13 residues. Trimming took 3 bases from V and 4 from J; bases not matched to a gene: 2. Germline lookup yields CDR1 SGHTA and CDR2 FQGNSA. CDR3 in amino acids: CASSFGTVYGYTF. DNA for the CDR3: TGTGCCAGCAGCTTCGGGACAGTCTATGGCTACACCTTC.